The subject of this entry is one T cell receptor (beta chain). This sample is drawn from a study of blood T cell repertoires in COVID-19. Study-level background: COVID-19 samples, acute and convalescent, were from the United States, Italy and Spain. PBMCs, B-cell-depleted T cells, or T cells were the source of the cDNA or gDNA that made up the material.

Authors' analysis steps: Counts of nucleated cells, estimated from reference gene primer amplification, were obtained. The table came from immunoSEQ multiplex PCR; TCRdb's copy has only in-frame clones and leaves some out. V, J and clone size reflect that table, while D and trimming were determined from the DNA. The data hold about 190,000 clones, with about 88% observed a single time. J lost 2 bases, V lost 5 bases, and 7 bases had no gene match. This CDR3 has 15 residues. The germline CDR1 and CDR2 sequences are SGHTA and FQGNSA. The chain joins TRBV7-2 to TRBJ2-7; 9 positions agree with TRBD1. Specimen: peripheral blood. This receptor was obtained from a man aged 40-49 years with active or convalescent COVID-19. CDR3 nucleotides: TGTGCCAGCAGCCGGCCCGGGACAGGGACCTACGAGCAGTACTTC. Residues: CASSRPGTGTYEQYF.